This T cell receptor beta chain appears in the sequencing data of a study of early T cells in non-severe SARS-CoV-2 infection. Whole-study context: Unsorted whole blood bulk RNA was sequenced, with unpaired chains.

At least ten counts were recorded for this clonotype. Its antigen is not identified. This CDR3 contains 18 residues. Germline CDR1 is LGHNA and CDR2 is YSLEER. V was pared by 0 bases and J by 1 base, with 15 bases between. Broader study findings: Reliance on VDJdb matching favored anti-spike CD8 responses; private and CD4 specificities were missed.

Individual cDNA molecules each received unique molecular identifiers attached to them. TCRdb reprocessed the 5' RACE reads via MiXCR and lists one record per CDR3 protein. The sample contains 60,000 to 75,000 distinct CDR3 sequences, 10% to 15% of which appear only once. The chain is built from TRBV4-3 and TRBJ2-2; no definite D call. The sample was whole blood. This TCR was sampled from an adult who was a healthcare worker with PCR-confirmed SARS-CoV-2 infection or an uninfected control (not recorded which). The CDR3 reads CASSQESPPALNTGELFF. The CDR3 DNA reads TGCGCCAGCAGCCAAGAAAGCCCCCCAGCGCTGAACACCGGGGAGCTGTTTTTT.